Listed below are T cell receptor beta chains from one sample, sequenced in a study of Graves' ophthalmopathy and Graves' hyperthyroidism. From the multiplex PCR reads, TCRdb called clonotypes with MiXCR, one entry per CDR3 protein. The sample holds some 370,000 distinct CDR3 sequences, 17% seen once. The sequenced material came from peripheral blood. Source of these receptors: an adult woman with stable Graves' hyperthyroidism. The CDR3 runs from the conserved cysteine through the conserved F or W. The D gene is left open where the match is weak. Only part of the rows carry a size: once, few, many, or a class if the clone is expanded.

>many|TRBV2|-|TRBJ1-5
CASSDRVIQPQHF
TGTGCCAGCAGTGACAGGGTGATCCAGCCCCAGCATTTT
>many|TRBV29-1|-|TRBJ2-7
CSVGGWGIGEQYF
TGCAGCGTTGGGGGTTGGGGGATTGGCGAGCAGTACTTC
>many|TRBV5-1|-|TRBJ2-2
CASSRDGGNTGELFF
TGCGCCAGCAGCAGGGACGGAGGGAACACCGGGGAGCTGTTTTTT
>many|TRBV7-2|TRBD2|TRBJ2-7
CASIEPSQAGGTRQYF
TGTGCCAGCATCGAGCCCTCACAGGCGGGGGGGACGAGGCAGTACTTC
>many|TRBV7-2|TRBD2|TRBJ2-7
CASSLNGLAGSYEQYF
TGTGCCAGCAGCTTAAATGGACTAGCGGGTTCCTACGAGCAGTACTTC
>many|TRBV20-1|-|TRBJ1-2
CSAMGQVYGYTF
TGCAGTGCCATGGGACAAGTCTATGGCTACACCTTC
>many|TRBV6-5|-|TRBJ1-1
CASSYTRQTNTEAFF
TGTGCCAGCAGTTACACACGACAGACGAACACTGAAGCTTTCTTT
>-|TRBV16|-|TRBJ1-2
CASSQSREVGYGYTF
TGTGCCAGCAGCCAATCAAGGGAGGTCGGCTATGGCTACACCTTC
>many|TRBV27|-|TRBJ2-7
CASRGETEQYF
TGTGCCAGCAGGGGAGAGACAGAGCAGTACTTC
>many|TRBV5-6|-|TRBJ2-5
CASSYTGTQETQYF
TGTGCCAGCAGCTACACCGGGACGCAAGAGACCCAGTACTTC
>many|TRBV6-2/TRBV6-3|-|TRBJ2-2
CASKSGANTGELFF
TGTGCCAGTAAGAGCGGAGCGAACACCGGGGAGCTGTTTTTT
>few|TRBV18|-|TRBJ2-2
CASSPGQDAGELFF
TGTGCCAGCTCACCTGGCCAGGACGCCGGGGAGCTGTTTTTT
>many|TRBV6-1|TRBD1|TRBJ2-7
CASTTTLTGGSYEQYF
TGTGCCAGCACCACCACACTGACAGGGGGCTCCTACGAGCAGTACTTC
>-|TRBV3-1|-|TRBJ1-5
CASSPDGRFNQPQHF
TGTGCCAGCAGCCCCGACGGGCGGTTTAATCAGCCCCAGCATTTT
>few|TRBV6-2/TRBV6-3|TRBD2|TRBJ2-7
CASSPGTSGGAGEQYF
TGTGCCAGCAGCCCCGGGACTAGCGGGGGGGCCGGCGAGCAGTACTTC
>few|TRBV4-1|TRBD1|TRBJ2-5
CASSQEHRGFVGETQYF
TGCGCCAGCAGCCAAGAGCACAGGGGTTTTGTGGGGGAGACCCAGTACTTC
>many|TRBV27|TRBD2|TRBJ2-5
CASSLTLAETQYF
TGTGCCAGCAGTTTAACACTAGCGGAGACCCAGTACTTC
>-|TRBV7-6|-|TRBJ1-4
CASSSRTDTATNEKLFF
TGTGCTAGCAGCTCACGGACAGATACAGCAACTAATGAAAAACTGTTTTTT
>-|TRBV19|-|TRBJ1-5
CASSIVSAFAGQPQHF
TGTGCCAGTAGTATAGTTTCGGCATTCGCCGGTCAGCCCCAGCATTTT
>-|TRBV6-5|-|TRBJ2-7
CASSRTRGIYEQYF
TGTGCCAGCAGTCGTACTAGAGGGATCTACGAGCAGTACTTC